This TCR beta chain originates from a study of T cells after yellow fever vaccination (dated by TCRdb to between 2018 and 2021). Concerning the study at large: The SMART-Seq v4 Ultra Low Input RNA kit was used to prepare libraries from fractions with low cell numbers. To follow T-cell clones before and after both primary and booster YFV17D yellow fever vaccination, bulk TCR alpha and beta repertoires underwent longitudinal sequencing. Two healthy male donors, one aged 18 to 29 and one aged 30 to 39 years, were included in the cohort. Blood was collected at multiple timepoints before and after primary and secondary immunization, and bulk PBMC replicates and cell subsets were isolated.

Only one count was recorded for this clonotype. Its specific antigen is unknown. No base qualities exist here, and no much larger clone lies one base off it. Single-read evidence is weak. The treatment or condition label corresponds to: live attenuated yellow fever vaccine strain. PBMCs were isolated from peripheral blood using a standard Ficoll-Paque protocol. Dynabeads CD4 and CD8 positive selection kits were used to isolate the CD4 and CD8 T-cell fractions. TriZol was used to extract RNA from bulk PBMCs, CD4 and CD8 fractions, and dextramer-positive and dextramer-negative fractions. Overall study outcomes, separate from this receptor: Because abundant contaminating clonotypes from the bulk population could be contained in FACS-sorted repertoires, computational filtering was required. After the booster, most clones that had expanded after primary vaccination were detected again (nearly 98% of CD4 and more than 80% of CD8), suggesting broad maintenance of memory. The secondary T-cell response was weaker than the primary response but faster, peaking on day 5 instead of day 15. A small share of clonotypes occurred in both CD4 and CD8 compartments, likely arising from convergent recombination. Because the study included only two donors, the extent to which the findings can be generalized is limited.

The CDR3 holds 16 amino acids from the cysteine to the phenylalanine. Kept here is only the CDR3 DNA, which spans 48 bases and is read in frame from base 1. Deletion took 6 bases off V and 7 bases off J, with a span of 24 bases between the germline ends. Reading the germline V gene gives CDR1 SGHTA and CDR2 FQGTGA. TCR cDNA was synthesized by 5'RACE template switching, which introduced a universal primer site and unique molecular identifiers. cDNA synthesis was primed from both the TCR alpha and TCR beta constant segments. Libraries were amplified in two PCR steps, with sample barcodes and sequencing adapters added in the second step. Sequencing of libraries was performed on Illumina HiSeq 2500 (2x100 bp) or NovaSeq (2x150 bp). Processing in the source paper ran as follows. MIGEC was used to demultiplex reads and collapse the reads into UMI consensus sequences, and MiXCR was used for V(D)J alignment. Using edgeR on replicate PBMC samples, clonotypes were called vaccine-responding if FDR was below 0.01 and the log2 fold change was above 5 up to day 15. CD4 or CD8 identity was assigned to each bulk clonotype according to whether the clonotype was present at higher abundance in the sequenced CD4 repertoire or the sequenced CD8 repertoire. TCRdb redid the processing of the public reads, applying fastp at Q25 and MiXCR, and retained in-frame beta chains. All rows with the same CDR3 protein become a single entry with the most common DNA and genes. These V and J calls rely on TCRdb rather than the paper's analysis. Here the sample has 100,000 to 150,000 distinct CDR3 sequences; more than 6.5% occur a single time. Together, the top ten hold 2.5% of the sample.

This chain is built from TRBV7-3 and TRBJ2-5; the D region possibly corresponds to TRBD1 (6 bases align). The sequenced sample was CD4+ T cells sorted from PBMCs, obtained more than 8 days after the first yellow fever vaccination. The source of this sequence is a man aged 18-30 years who received the YFV17D yellow fever vaccine. The CDR3 here reads CASRPDSVGAAATQYF. The DNA sequence is as follows: TGTGCCAGCAGGCCCGATAGCGTGGGGGCAGCGGCGACCCAGTACTTC.